This is a list of T cell receptor beta chains from one sample in a study of T cell clonotyping in hematopoietic cell transplantation. The protocol was immunoSEQ multiplex PCR, while the TCRdb copy is restricted to in-frame clones and leaves out a portion. The top ten clones hold roughly 1.8% of a sample with 16,000 or so clones, 93% of them seen once. The specimen comprised peripheral blood mononuclear cells, sampled before stem cell transplant. Receptors originate from a man aged 18 to 30 with biphenotypic leukemia. Some clones in this sample may be carry-over from other donors' samples. The CDR3 runs from the conserved cysteine through the conserved F or W. A D gene is named only where the DNA matches it firmly. A row's size may be missing; if present it is once, few, many or a size class.

J gene: TRBJ2-7
CDR3 length: 15
D gene: .
V gene: TRBV4-3
clone size: .
CDR3 protein: CASSQDERTSYEQYF
CDR3 DNA: TGCGCCAGCAGCCAAGATGAACGGACCTCCTACGAGCAGTACTTC

J gene: TRBJ2-5
CDR3 length: 15
D gene: .
V gene: TRBV7-2
clone size: .
CDR3 protein: CASSLRRGIQETQYF
CDR3 DNA: TGTGCCAGCAGCCTAAGGAGGGGAATCCAAGAGACCCAGTACTTC

J gene: TRBJ2-7
CDR3 length: 15
D gene: TRBD1
V gene: TRBV4-1
clone size: .
CDR3 protein: CASSQPGTGSYEQYF
CDR3 DNA: TGCGCCAGCAGCCAACCCGGGACAGGGTCCTACGAGCAGTACTTC

J gene: TRBJ2-7
CDR3 length: 13
D gene: .
V gene: TRBV5-4
clone size: once
CDR3 protein: CASSLDHNDEQYF
CDR3 DNA: TGTGCCAGCAGCTTGGACCACAACGACGAGCAGTACTTC

J gene: TRBJ1-1
CDR3 length: 15
D gene: .
V gene: TRBV6-5
clone size: .
CDR3 protein: CASSPQQGGYTEAFF
CDR3 DNA: TGTGCCAGCAGTCCTCAACAGGGAGGGTACACTGAAGCTTTCTTT

J gene: TRBJ1-2
CDR3 length: 12
D gene: TRBD1
V gene: TRBV30
clone size: .
CDR3 protein: CASDDRGLGYTF
CDR3 DNA: TGTGCCTCCGATGACAGGGGGCTAGGCTACACCTTC

J gene: TRBJ1-4
CDR3 length: 14
D gene: TRBD1
V gene: TRBV7-9
clone size: few
CDR3 protein: CASSPAGQLEKLFF
CDR3 DNA: TGTGCCAGCAGCCCTGCGGGACAGCTTGAAAAACTGTTTTTT

J gene: TRBJ1-2
CDR3 length: 14
D gene: .
V gene: TRBV14
clone size: .
CDR3 protein: CASSQARGDYGYTF
CDR3 DNA: TGTGCCAGCAGCCAGGCTCGGGGGGACTATGGCTACACCTTC

J gene: TRBJ2-7
CDR3 length: 13
D gene: .
V gene: TRBV6-5
clone size: .
CDR3 protein: CASSRNPLYEQYF
CDR3 DNA: TGTGCCAGCAGCAGAAACCCCCTCTACGAGCAGTACTTC

J gene: TRBJ2-5
CDR3 length: 13
D gene: .
V gene: TRBV5-6
clone size: once
CDR3 protein: CASSLFRGETQYF
CDR3 DNA: TGTGCCAGCAGCTTGTTCAGGGGCGAGACCCAGTACTTC

J gene: TRBJ2-7
CDR3 length: 15
D gene: TRBD2
V gene: TRBV5-8
clone size: .
CDR3 protein: CASSLGSGGAYEQYF
CDR3 DNA: TGTGCCAGCAGCTTGGGGAGCGGGGGGGCCTACGAGCAGTACTTC

J gene: TRBJ2-5
CDR3 length: 12
D gene: .
V gene: TRBV7-9
clone size: .
CDR3 protein: CASSSYQETQYF
CDR3 DNA: TGTGCCAGCAGCTCCTACCAAGAGACCCAGTACTTC

J gene: TRBJ2-5
CDR3 length: 16
D gene: .
V gene: TRBV10-2
clone size: .
CDR3 protein: CASSESILREGETQYF
CDR3 DNA: TGCGCCAGCAGTGAGTCGATTCTTCGCGAGGGAGAGACCCAGTACTTC

J gene: TRBJ1-5
CDR3 length: 14
D gene: TRBD1
V gene: TRBV10-3
clone size: .
CDR3 protein: CAIRDREGSQPQHF
CDR3 DNA: TGTGCCATCAGGGACAGGGAGGGAAGTCAGCCCCAGCATTTT

J gene: TRBJ1-1
CDR3 length: 15
D gene: TRBD1
V gene: TRBV11-2
clone size: .
CDR3 protein: CASSSTRGRVTEAFF
CDR3 DNA: TGTGCCAGCAGCTCTACCAGGGGGCGGGTAACTGAAGCTTTCTTT

J gene: TRBJ1-2
CDR3 length: 14
D gene: TRBD1
V gene: TRBV5-4
clone size: .
CDR3 protein: CASSRTGANYGYTF
CDR3 DNA: TGTGCCAGCAGCCGGACAGGAGCTAACTATGGCTACACCTTC

J gene: TRBJ1-2
CDR3 length: 13
D gene: TRBD1
V gene: TRBV19
clone size: few
CDR3 protein: CASSPDRNYGYTF
CDR3 DNA: TGTGCCAGTAGCCCGGACAGGAACTATGGCTACACCTTC

J gene: TRBJ1-4
CDR3 length: 15
D gene: TRBD1
V gene: TRBV30
clone size: .
CDR3 protein: CAWSTGQGVGEKLFF
CDR3 DNA: TGTGCCTGGAGCACCGGACAGGGAGTAGGTGAAAAACTGTTTTTT

J gene: TRBJ2-3
CDR3 length: 16
D gene: TRBD1
V gene: TRBV19
clone size: .
CDR3 protein: CASNWGTGGAPDTQYF
CDR3 DNA: TGTGCCAGTAATTGGGGGACAGGGGGCGCGCCAGATACGCAGTATTTT

J gene: TRBJ1-3
CDR3 length: 14
D gene: .
V gene: TRBV7-2
clone size: .
CDR3 protein: CASSFTETGNTIYF
CDR3 DNA: TGTGCCAGCAGCTTCACAGAGACTGGAAACACCATATATTTT

J gene: TRBJ1-5
CDR3 length: 14
D gene: .
V gene: TRBV7-6
clone size: .
CDR3 protein: CASSSQGEDQPQHF
CDR3 DNA: TGTGCCAGCAGCTCACAGGGAGAGGATCAGCCCCAGCATTTT

J gene: TRBJ2-7
CDR3 length: 14
D gene: .
V gene: TRBV5-1
clone size: .
CDR3 protein: CASSLGDGTYEQYF
CDR3 DNA: TGCGCCAGCAGCTTGGGGGACGGGACCTACGAGCAGTACTTC

J gene: TRBJ2-7
CDR3 length: 13
D gene: .
V gene: TRBV11-3
clone size: .
CDR3 protein: CASSPPDSYEQYF
CDR3 DNA: TGTGCCAGCAGCCCCCCCGACTCCTACGAGCAGTACTTC

J gene: TRBJ2-7
CDR3 length: 15
D gene: TRBD1
V gene: TRBV29-1
clone size: .
CDR3 protein: CSVEGVGTGKYEQYF
CDR3 DNA: TGCAGCGTTGAGGGAGTCGGGACAGGCAAATACGAGCAGTACTTC

J gene: TRBJ1-1
CDR3 length: 17
D gene: .
V gene: TRBV23-1
clone size: .
CDR3 protein: CASSQPSGGREDTEAFF
CDR3 DNA: TGCGCCAGCAGTCAACCCTCGGGAGGGAGGGAGGACACTGAAGCTTTCTTT

J gene: TRBJ1-2
CDR3 length: 17
D gene: .
V gene: TRBV7-9
clone size: .
CDR3 protein: CASSLERQASGENGYTF
CDR3 DNA: TGTGCCAGCAGCTTAGAACGACAGGCCTCGGGGGAAAATGGCTACACCTTC

J gene: TRBJ2-7
CDR3 length: 13
D gene: .
V gene: TRBV12-1
clone size: few
CDR3 protein: CASSFSREHEQYF
CDR3 DNA: TGTGCCAGCAGCTTCTCTAGGGAACACGAGCAGTACTTC

J gene: TRBJ1-5
CDR3 length: 13
D gene: TRBD1
V gene: TRBV5-6
clone size: .
CDR3 protein: CASSPHRGQPQHF
CDR3 DNA: TGTGCCAGCAGCCCTCACAGGGGCCAGCCCCAGCATTTT

J gene: TRBJ1-5
CDR3 length: 14
D gene: TRBD1
V gene: TRBV6-1
clone size: .
CDR3 protein: CASWDRGHNQPQHF
CDR3 DNA: TGTGCCAGCTGGGACAGGGGGCACAATCAGCCCCAGCATTTT

J gene: TRBJ1-2
CDR3 length: 12
D gene: .
V gene: TRBV7-6
clone size: .
CDR3 protein: CAAGEGSYGYTF
CDR3 DNA: TGTGCCGCCGGGGAGGGATCCTATGGCTACACCTTC

J gene: TRBJ1-2
CDR3 length: 14
D gene: .
V gene: TRBV6-1
clone size: .
CDR3 protein: CASSASLGTPPYTF
CDR3 DNA: TGTGCCAGCAGTGCCAGCCTTGGGACCCCCCCCTACACCTTC

J gene: TRBJ2-3
CDR3 length: 17
D gene: TRBD2
V gene: TRBV30
clone size: .
CDR3 protein: CARPELLAGAFTDTQYF
CDR3 DNA: TGTGCCCGCCCGGAGCTACTAGCGGGGGCCTTCACAGATACGCAGTATTTT

J gene: TRBJ2-5
CDR3 length: 16
D gene: .
V gene: TRBV7-2
clone size: .
CDR3 protein: CASSLAFLSHQETQYF
CDR3 DNA: TGTGCCAGCAGCTTAGCCTTTCTCTCCCACCAAGAGACCCAGTACTTC

J gene: TRBJ2-1
CDR3 length: 13
D gene: .
V gene: TRBV5-4
clone size: .
CDR3 protein: CASSLTGVAEQFF
CDR3 DNA: TGTGCCAGCAGCCTGACCGGGGTTGCTGAGCAGTTCTTC

J gene: TRBJ1-1
CDR3 length: 13
D gene: .
V gene: TRBV6-1
clone size: .
CDR3 protein: CASREGLGTEAFF
CDR3 DNA: TGTGCCAGCAGGGAGGGGTTGGGCACTGAAGCTTTCTTT

J gene: TRBJ2-3
CDR3 length: 17
D gene: TRBD2
V gene: TRBV10-3
clone size: .
CDR3 protein: CAISESPGTSVTDTQYF
CDR3 DNA: TGTGCCATCAGTGAAAGCCCCGGGACTAGCGTCACAGATACGCAGTATTTT

J gene: TRBJ1-1
CDR3 length: 12
D gene: .
V gene: TRBV6-5
clone size: once
CDR3 protein: CATHLRNTEAFF
CDR3 DNA: TGTGCCACCCACCTCCGCAACACTGAAGCTTTCTTT

J gene: TRBJ1-6
CDR3 length: 13
D gene: .
V gene: TRBV2
clone size: .
CDR3 protein: CASSDREESPLHF
CDR3 DNA: TGTGCCAGCAGTGACAGGGAAGAATCACCCCTCCACTTT

J gene: TRBJ2-1
CDR3 length: 16
D gene: .
V gene: TRBV7-6
clone size: .
CDR3 protein: CASSSGPSGPYNEQFF
CDR3 DNA: TGTGCCAGCAGCTCTGGTCCCAGTGGCCCCTACAATGAGCAGTTCTTC

J gene: TRBJ1-1
CDR3 length: 15
D gene: .
V gene: TRBV27
clone size: .
CDR3 protein: CASSFSAGKNTEAFF
CDR3 DNA: TGTGCCAGCAGTTTCTCGGCGGGAAAGAACACTGAAGCTTTCTTT

J gene: TRBJ1-1
CDR3 length: 17
D gene: .
V gene: TRBV30
clone size: .
CDR3 protein: CAWSVLDRGKRNTEAFF
CDR3 DNA: TGTGCCTGGAGTGTACTCGATAGGGGGAAAAGGAACACTGAAGCTTTCTTT

J gene: TRBJ2-7
CDR3 length: 10
D gene: .
V gene: TRBV20-1
clone size: .
CDR3 protein: CSAGPVEQYF
CDR3 DNA: TGCAGTGCAGGTCCGGTCGAGCAGTACTTC

J gene: TRBJ2-7
CDR3 length: 17
D gene: .
V gene: TRBV21-1
clone size: once
CDR3 protein: CASSKAPTGDSDYEQYF
CDR3 DNA: TGTGCCAGCAGCAAAGCGCCAACAGGGGATAGTGACTACGAGCAGTACTTC

J gene: TRBJ1-5
CDR3 length: 13
D gene: .
V gene: TRBV30
clone size: .
CDR3 protein: CAWSVSSNQPQHF
CDR3 DNA: TGTGCCTGGAGTGTCAGTAGCAATCAGCCCCAGCATTTT

J gene: TRBJ2-7
CDR3 length: 13
D gene: .
V gene: TRBV5-6
clone size: .
CDR3 protein: CASSLGRSYEQYF
CDR3 DNA: TGTGCCAGCAGCTTGGGCCGTTCCTACGAGCAGTACTTC

J gene: TRBJ1-2
CDR3 length: 14
D gene: TRBD1
V gene: TRBV5-1
clone size: .
CDR3 protein: CASSVSGGGYGYTF
CDR3 DNA: TGCGCCAGCAGCGTATCAGGGGGCGGCTATGGCTACACCTTC

J gene: TRBJ1-5
CDR3 length: 15
D gene: TRBD1
V gene: TRBV6-5
clone size: .
CDR3 protein: CASSYSSTGGQPQHF
CDR3 DNA: TGTGCCAGCAGTTATTCGAGTACAGGGGGGCAGCCCCAGCATTTT

J gene: TRBJ1-5
CDR3 length: 15
D gene: .
V gene: TRBV7-2
clone size: once
CDR3 protein: CASSPTSGEGQPQHF
CDR3 DNA: TGTGCCAGCAGCCCAACCTCAGGGGAAGGGCAGCCCCAGCATTTT

J gene: TRBJ2-7
CDR3 length: 14
D gene: .
V gene: TRBV7-2
clone size: .
CDR3 protein: CASSLLGVPSEQYF
CDR3 DNA: TGTGCCAGCAGCTTATTGGGGGTTCCTAGTGAGCAGTACTTC

J gene: TRBJ1-3
CDR3 length: 17
D gene: TRBD1
V gene: TRBV28
clone size: .
CDR3 protein: CASSLVSGTGSGNTIYF
CDR3 DNA: TGTGCCAGCAGTTTAGTCTCTGGGACAGGGTCTGGAAACACCATATATTTT

J gene: TRBJ2-7
CDR3 length: 12
D gene: .
V gene: TRBV7-2
clone size: .
CDR3 protein: CASSAGPYEQYF
CDR3 DNA: TGTGCCAGCAGCGCGGGACCCTACGAGCAGTACTTC

J gene: TRBJ1-1
CDR3 length: 13
D gene: TRBD1
V gene: TRBV29-1
clone size: .
CDR3 protein: CSVATGTNTEAFF
CDR3 DNA: TGCAGCGTTGCGACAGGGACGAACACTGAAGCTTTCTTT

J gene: TRBJ1-3
CDR3 length: 14
D gene: .
V gene: TRBV28
clone size: .
CDR3 protein: CASSLGFSGNTIYF
CDR3 DNA: TGTGCCAGCAGTTTAGGATTTTCTGGAAACACCATATATTTT

J gene: TRBJ2-1
CDR3 length: 15
D gene: TRBD1
V gene: TRBV6-6
clone size: .
CDR3 protein: CASSYGQGSYNEQFF
CDR3 DNA: TGTGCCAGCAGTTACGGACAGGGATCCTACAATGAGCAGTTCTTC